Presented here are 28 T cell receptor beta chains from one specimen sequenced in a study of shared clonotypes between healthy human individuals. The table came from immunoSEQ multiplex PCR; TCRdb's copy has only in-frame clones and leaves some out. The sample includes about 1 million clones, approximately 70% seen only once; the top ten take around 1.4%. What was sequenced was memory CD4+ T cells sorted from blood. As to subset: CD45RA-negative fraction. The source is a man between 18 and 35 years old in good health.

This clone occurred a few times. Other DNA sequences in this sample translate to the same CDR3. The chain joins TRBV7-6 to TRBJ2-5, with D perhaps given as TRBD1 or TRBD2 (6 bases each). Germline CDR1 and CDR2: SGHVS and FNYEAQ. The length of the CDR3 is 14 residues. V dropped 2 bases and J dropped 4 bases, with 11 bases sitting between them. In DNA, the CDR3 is TGTGCCAGCAGCTTACGGGGGCGCAGAGAGACCCAGTACTTC. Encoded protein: CASSLRGRRETQYF.

DNA for the CDR3: TGTGCCAGTACAAGGGGTGGTGATCAGCCCCAGCATTTT. Its translation is CASTRGGDQPQHF. The chain combines TRBV19 with TRBJ1-5; D possibly corresponds to TRBD1 (5 bases). Between the trimmed V and J ends, which lost 7 bases and 5 bases, there was a span of 12 bases. The germline gives CDR1 LNHDA, CDR2 SQIVND (reference sequence). This CDR3 has 13 residues.

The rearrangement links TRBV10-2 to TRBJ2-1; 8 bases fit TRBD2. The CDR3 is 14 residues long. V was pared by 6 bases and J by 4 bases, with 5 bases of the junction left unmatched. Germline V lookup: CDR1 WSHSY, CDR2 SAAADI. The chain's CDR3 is CASRLAGQYNEQFF. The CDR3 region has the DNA TGCGCCAGCAGGTTAGCGGGGCAATACAATGAGCAGTTCTTC.

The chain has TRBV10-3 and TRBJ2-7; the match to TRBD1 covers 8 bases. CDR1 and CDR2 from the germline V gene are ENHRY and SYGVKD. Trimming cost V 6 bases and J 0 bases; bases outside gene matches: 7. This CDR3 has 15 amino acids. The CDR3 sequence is CAISHPGQASYEQYF. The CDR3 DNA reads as TGTGCCATCAGCCACCCGGGACAGGCCTCCTACGAGCAGTACTTC.

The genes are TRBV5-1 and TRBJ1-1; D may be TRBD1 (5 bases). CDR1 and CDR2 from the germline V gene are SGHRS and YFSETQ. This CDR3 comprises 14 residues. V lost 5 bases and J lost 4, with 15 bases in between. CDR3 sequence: CASSKGAGGTEAFF. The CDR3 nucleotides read TGCGCCAGCAGTAAAGGGGCGGGGGGCACTGAAGCTTTCTTT. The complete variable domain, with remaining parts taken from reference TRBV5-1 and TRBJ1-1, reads KAGVTQTPRYLIKTRGQQVTLSCSPISGHRSVSWYQQTPGQGLQFLFEYFSETQRNKGNFPGRFSGRQFSNSRSEMNVSTLELGDSALYLCASSKGAGGTEAFFGQGTRLTVV.

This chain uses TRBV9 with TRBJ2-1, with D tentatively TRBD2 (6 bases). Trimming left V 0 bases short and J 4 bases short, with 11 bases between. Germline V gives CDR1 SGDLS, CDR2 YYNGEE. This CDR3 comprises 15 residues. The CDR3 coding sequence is TGTGCCAGCAGCGTAGAGACTAGAACGTACAATGAGCAGTTCTTC. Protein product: CASSVETRTYNEQFF.

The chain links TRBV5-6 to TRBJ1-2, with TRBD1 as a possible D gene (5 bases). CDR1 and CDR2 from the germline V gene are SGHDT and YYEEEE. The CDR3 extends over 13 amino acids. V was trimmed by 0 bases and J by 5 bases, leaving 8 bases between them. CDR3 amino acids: CASSLAGPYGYTF. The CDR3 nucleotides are TGTGCCAGCAGCTTGGCAGGGCCTTATGGCTACACCTTC. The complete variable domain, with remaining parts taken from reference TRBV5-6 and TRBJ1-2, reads DAGVTQSPTHLIKTRGQQVTLRCSPKSGHDTVSWYQQALGQGPQFIFQYYEEEERQRGNFPDRFSGHQFPNYSSELNVNALLLGDSALYLCASSLAGPYGYTFGSGTRLTVV.

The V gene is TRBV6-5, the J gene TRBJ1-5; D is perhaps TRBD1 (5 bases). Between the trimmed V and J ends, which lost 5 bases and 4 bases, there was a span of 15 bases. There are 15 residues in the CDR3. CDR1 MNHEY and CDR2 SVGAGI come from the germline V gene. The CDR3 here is CASSPRDGPNQPQHF. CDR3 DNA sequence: TGTGCCAGCAGTCCCCGGGACGGCCCAAATCAGCCCCAGCATTTT.

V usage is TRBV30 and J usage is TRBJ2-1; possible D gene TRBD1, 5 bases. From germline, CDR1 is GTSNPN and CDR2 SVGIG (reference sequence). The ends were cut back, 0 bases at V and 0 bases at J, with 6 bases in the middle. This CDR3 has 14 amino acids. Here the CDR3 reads CAWSVQVSYNEQFF. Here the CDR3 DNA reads TGTGCCTGGAGTGTACAGGTCTCCTACAATGAGCAGTTCTTC.

CDR3 amino acids: CASSPPMGRGNTEAFF. The CDR3 bases are TGTGCCAGCAGCCCCCCAATGGGCAGGGGGAACACTGAAGCTTTCTTT. The chain employs TRBV7-2 and TRBJ1-1; possible D gene TRBD1, 6 bases. CDR1 is SGHTA, CDR2 FQGNSA, per germline. V dropped 5 bases and J dropped 1 base, with 17 bases sitting between them. The CDR3 covers 16 residues.

The DNA of the CDR3 is TGTGCCAGCAGCTCTTCGGAGACCCAGTACTTC. Translated: CASSSSETQYF. The chain links TRBV5-6 to TRBJ2-5; no clear D gene. Germline V gene data show CDR1 as SGHDT and CDR2 as YYEEEE. The CDR3 loop spans 11 amino acids. Deletions cut 3 bases from V and 5 bases from J, with 5 bases between. The full variable domain, in which reference TRBV5-6 and TRBJ2-5 provide the parts outside the CDR3, is DAGVTQSPTHLIKTRGQQVTLRCSPKSGHDTVSWYQQALGQGPQFIFQYYEEEERQRGNFPDRFSGHQFPNYSSELNVNALLLGDSALYLCASSSSETQYFGPGTRLLVL.

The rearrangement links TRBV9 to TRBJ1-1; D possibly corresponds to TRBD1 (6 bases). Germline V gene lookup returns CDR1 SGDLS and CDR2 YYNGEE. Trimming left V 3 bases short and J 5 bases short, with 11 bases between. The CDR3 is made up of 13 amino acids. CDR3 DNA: TGTGCCAGCAGCGGAACAGGGTTTACTGAAGCTTTCTTT. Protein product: CASSGTGFTEAFF.

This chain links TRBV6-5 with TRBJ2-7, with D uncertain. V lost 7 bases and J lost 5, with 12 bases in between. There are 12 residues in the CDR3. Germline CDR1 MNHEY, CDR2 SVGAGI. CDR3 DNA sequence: TGTGCCAGCACAAAGACCCAGAACGAGCAGTACTTC. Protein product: CASTKTQNEQYF.

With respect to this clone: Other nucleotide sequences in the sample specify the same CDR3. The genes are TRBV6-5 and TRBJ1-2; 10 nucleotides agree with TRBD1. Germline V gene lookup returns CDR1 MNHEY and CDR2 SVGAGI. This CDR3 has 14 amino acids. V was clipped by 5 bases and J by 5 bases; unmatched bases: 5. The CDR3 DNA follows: TGTGCCAGCAGTCGCGGGACAGGGGATTATGGCTACACCTTC. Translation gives CASSRGTGDYGYTF.

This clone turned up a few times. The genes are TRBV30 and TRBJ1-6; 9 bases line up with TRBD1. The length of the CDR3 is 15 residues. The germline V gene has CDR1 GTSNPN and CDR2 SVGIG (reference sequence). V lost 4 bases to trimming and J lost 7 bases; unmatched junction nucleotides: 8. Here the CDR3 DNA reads TGTGCCTGGACGCCGGGACAGGGAGGAAATTCACCCCTCCACTTT. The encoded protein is CAWTPGQGGNSPLHF. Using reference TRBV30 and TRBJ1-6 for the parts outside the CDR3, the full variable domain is SQTIHQWPATLVQPVGSPLSLECTVEGTSNPNLYWYRQAAGRGLQLLFYSVGIGQISSEVPQNLSASRPQDRQFILSSKKLLLSDSGFYLCAWTPGQGGNSPLHFGNGTRLTVT.

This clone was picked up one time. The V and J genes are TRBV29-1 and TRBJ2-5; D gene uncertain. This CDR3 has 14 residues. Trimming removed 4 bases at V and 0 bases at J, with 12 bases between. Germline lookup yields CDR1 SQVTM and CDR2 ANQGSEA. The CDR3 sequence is CSVVLGKNQETQYF. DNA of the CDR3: TGCAGCGTTGTGTTAGGAAAAAACCAAGAGACCCAGTACTTC.

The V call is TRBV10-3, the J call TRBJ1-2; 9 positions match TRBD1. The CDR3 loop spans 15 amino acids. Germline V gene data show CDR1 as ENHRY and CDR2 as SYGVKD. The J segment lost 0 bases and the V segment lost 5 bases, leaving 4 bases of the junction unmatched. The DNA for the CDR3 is TGTGCCATCAGTCCCGGACAGGGGTCTAACTATGGCTACACCTTC. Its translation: CAISPGQGSNYGYTF.

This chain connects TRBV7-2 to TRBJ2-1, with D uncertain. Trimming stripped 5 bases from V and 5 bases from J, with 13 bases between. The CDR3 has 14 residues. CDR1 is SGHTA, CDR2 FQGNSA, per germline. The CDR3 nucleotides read TGTGCCAGCAGCCCCGGAGCTAGTAACAATGAGCAGTTCTTC. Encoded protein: CASSPGASNNEQFF.

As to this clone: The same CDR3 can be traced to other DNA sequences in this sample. DNA for the CDR3: TGTGCCAGCAGTGGACGAGAAAAACTGTTTTTT. It encodes CASSGREKLFF. The chain employs TRBV2 and TRBJ1-4; D not resolved. The CDR3 runs to 11 residues. CDR1 and CDR2 from the germline V gene are SNHLY and FYNNEI. Trimming shortened V by 4 bases and J by 8 bases, and 5 bases separated the two germline ends.

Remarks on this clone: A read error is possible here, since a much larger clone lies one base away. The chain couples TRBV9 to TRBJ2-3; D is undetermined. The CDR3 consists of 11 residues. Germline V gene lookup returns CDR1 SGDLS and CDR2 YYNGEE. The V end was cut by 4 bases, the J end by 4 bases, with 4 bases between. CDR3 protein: CASSSPDTQYF. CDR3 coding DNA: TGTGCCAGCAGCTCCCCAGATACGCAGTATTTT.

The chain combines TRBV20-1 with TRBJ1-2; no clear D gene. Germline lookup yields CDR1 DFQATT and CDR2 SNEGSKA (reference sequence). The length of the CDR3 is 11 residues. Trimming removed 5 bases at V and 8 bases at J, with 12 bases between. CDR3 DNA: TGCAGTGCTCTTCCATTGAGCGGCTACACCTTC. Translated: CSALPLSGYTF.

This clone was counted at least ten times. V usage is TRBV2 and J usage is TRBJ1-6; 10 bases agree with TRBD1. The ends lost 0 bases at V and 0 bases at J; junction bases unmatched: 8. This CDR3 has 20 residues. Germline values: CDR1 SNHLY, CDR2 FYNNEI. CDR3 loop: CASSEALRDRGSSYNSPLHF. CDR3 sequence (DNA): TGTGCCAGCAGTGAAGCGCTTCGGGACAGGGGTAGCTCCTATAATTCACCCCTCCACTTT.

CDR3 bases: TGTGCCAGTAGTCCGCGGGCCTCCTTAAGAGGCACTGAAGCTTTCTTT. Residues: CASSPRASLRGTEAFF. The chain is built from TRBV19 and TRBJ1-1; D unclear. The CDR3 runs to 16 residues. Trimming shortened V by 5 bases and J by 4 bases, and 20 bases separated the two germline ends. Germline V lookup: CDR1 LNHDA, CDR2 SQIVND (reference sequence).

The CDR3 here is CASKGERNTDTQYF. DNA of the CDR3: TGTGCCAGCAAGGGAGAACGGAACACAGATACGCAGTATTTT. The V call is TRBV2, the J call TRBJ2-3; the D gene is possibly TRBD2 (5 bases). Germline loops: CDR1 SNHLY, CDR2 FYNNEI. The CDR3 is made up of 14 amino acids. V was clipped by 7 bases and J by 2 bases, with 13 bases between them.

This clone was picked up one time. In DNA, the CDR3 is TGTGCCAGCAGTCGGCGGGGGACTAGCGGACCAAGAAAAGAGACCCAGTACTTC. Translation gives CASSRRGTSGPRKETQYF. The chain has TRBV11-2 and TRBJ2-5, with TRBD2 matching 11 bases. In germline, CDR1 is SGHAT, CDR2 FQNNGV. With V trimmed by 6 bases and J by 3 bases, 15 bases remained unmatched. This CDR3 is 18 amino acids long.

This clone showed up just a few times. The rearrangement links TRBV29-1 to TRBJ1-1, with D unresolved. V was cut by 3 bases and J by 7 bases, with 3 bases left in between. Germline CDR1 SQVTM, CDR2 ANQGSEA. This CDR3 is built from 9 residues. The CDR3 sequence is CSVDREAFF. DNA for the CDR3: TGCAGCGTTGATCGTGAAGCTTTCTTT.

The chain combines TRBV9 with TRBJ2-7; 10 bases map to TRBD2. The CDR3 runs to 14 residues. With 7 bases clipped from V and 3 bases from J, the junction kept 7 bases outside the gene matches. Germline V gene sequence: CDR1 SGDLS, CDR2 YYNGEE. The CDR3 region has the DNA TGTGCCAGCCAGAGCGGGAGGGCCGTCTACGAGCAGTACTTC. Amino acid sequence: CASQSGRAVYEQYF.

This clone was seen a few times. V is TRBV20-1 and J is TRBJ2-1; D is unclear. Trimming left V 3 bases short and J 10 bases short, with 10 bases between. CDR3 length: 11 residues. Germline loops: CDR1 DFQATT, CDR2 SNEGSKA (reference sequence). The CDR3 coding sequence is TGCAGTGCTAGCGCGCTTTCGGAGCAGTTCTTC. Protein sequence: CSASALSEQFF.